Listed below are T cell receptor beta chains from one sample, sequenced in a study of brain T cells in children with intractable seizures. Assay: immunoSEQ multiplex PCR; the TCRdb copy retains only in-frame clones and omits some. The sample lists around 340,000 clones; 85% to 95% were seen once. This specimen was peripheral blood, taken about 5 months after surgery. These receptors were collected from a boy in the first two years of life with tuberous sclerosis and intractable seizures. CDR3s include the opening cysteine and the closing phenylalanine or tryptophan. The D gene is left open where the match is weak. Size is omitted from some rows. Given values are once, few, many or a class for expanded clones.

d_call	v_call	clone_size	j_call	cdr3_nt	cdr3_aa
TRBD1	TRBV10-3	NA	TRBJ1-6	TGTGCCATCAGGGCAGGGGGCGACTATAATTCACCCCTCCACTTT	CAIRAGGDYNSPLHF
TRBD2	TRBV2	NA	TRBJ2-1	TGTGCCAGCAGTGAAAGGACTAGCGGTTACAATGAGCAGTTCTTC	CASSERTSGYNEQFF
NA	TRBV9	NA	TRBJ1-4	TGTGCCAGCAGCGCCGGGGGGGCGGCTGAAAAACTGTTTTTT	CASSAGGAAEKLFF
NA	TRBV5-1	once	TRBJ2-7	TGCGCCAGCAGCGACACTCTAGCGCCTTTCGAGCAGTACTTC	CASSDTLAPFEQYF
NA	TRBV18	NA	TRBJ2-1	TGTGCCAGCTCACAACCGGGACCACGCTCCTACAATGAGCAGTTCTTC	CASSQPGPRSYNEQFF
TRBD1	TRBV14	NA	TRBJ2-3	TGTGCCAGCAGTGGGACAGACACAGATACGCAGTATTTT	CASSGTDTDTQYF
TRBD1	TRBV5-1	NA	TRBJ1-1	TGCGCCAGCAGCCAACAGGGGGCTGGTACTGAAGCTTTCTTT	CASSQQGAGTEAFF
NA	TRBV12-5	once	TRBJ1-5	TGTGCTAGTGGTTTGGGAATCTGGGCGAAGCCCCAGCATTTT	CASGLGIWAKPQHF
TRBD1	TRBV19	once	TRBJ1-2	TGTGCCAGTAGTATAGATCTATGGGGAAACAGGGGCTATGGCTACACCTTC	CASSIDLWGNRGYGYTF
TRBD1	TRBV5-1	NA	TRBJ1-2	TGCGCCAGCAGCTTGGGAGGGACAGATCATGGCTACACCTTC	CASSLGGTDHGYTF
NA	TRBV19	NA	TRBJ1-4	TGTGCCAGTTTGGCTCGAACTAATGAAAAACTGTTTTTT	CASLARTNEKLFF
NA	TRBV5-6	NA	TRBJ2-1	TGTGCCAGCAGCTTGCGGGGGTTCGACAATGAGCAGTTCTTC	CASSLRGFDNEQFF
NA	TRBV30	NA	TRBJ2-7	TGTGCCTGGAGTGGTAGGCGTGGGAGAGAATACGAGCAGTACTTC	CAWSGRRGREYEQYF
NA	TRBV3-1/TRBV3-2	NA	TRBJ1-2	TGTGCCAGCAGCCAAGGCGGATTCTATGGCTACACCTTC	CASSQGGFYGYTF
NA	TRBV6-5	NA	TRBJ2-7	TGTGCCAGCAGTTACTCTACAGGGTACGAGCAGTACTTC	CASSYSTGYEQYF
NA	TRBV19	NA	TRBJ2-7	TGTGCCAGTAGTATAGAGTATCCCACCTACGAGCAGTACTTC	CASSIEYPTYEQYF
TRBD2	TRBV9	once	TRBJ2-7	TGTGCCAGCAGCATAAGGGGACTAGCGGCCTCCTACGAGCAGTACTTC	CASSIRGLAASYEQYF
NA	TRBV3-1/TRBV3-2	few	TRBJ1-2	TGTGCCAGCAGCCGAGGAGAGGGCCGCTATGGCTACACCTTC	CASSRGEGRYGYTF
NA	TRBV3-1/TRBV3-2	NA	TRBJ1-1	TGTGCCAGCAGCCCACGTGACAGTTCAGAAGCTTTCTTT	CASSPRDSSEAFF
TRBD1	TRBV3-1/TRBV3-2	NA	TRBJ2-7	TGTGCCAGCAGCCACCCGGGACAGGGAGCCTACGAGCAGTACTTC	CASSHPGQGAYEQYF
TRBD2	TRBV10-2	NA	TRBJ2-1	TGCGCCAGCAGTGAGAACCGGGAGGCCTACAATGAGCAGTTCTTC	CASSENREAYNEQFF
TRBD1	TRBV3-1/TRBV3-2	NA	TRBJ1-2	TGTGCCAGCAGCCCGGACAGGGGGGACTATGGCTACACCTTC	CASSPDRGDYGYTF
TRBD1	TRBV5-6	NA	TRBJ1-1	TGTGCCAGCAGCTTGGGTTCCGACAGGGACACTGAAGCTTTCTTT	CASSLGSDRDTEAFF
NA	TRBV7-8	NA	TRBJ1-5	TGTGCCAGCAGCAACAGGGCGGACTCCCCCCAGCCCCAGCATTTT	CASSNRADSPQPQHF
NA	TRBV6-2/TRBV6-3	NA	TRBJ1-5	TGTGCCAGCAGTTACTCGAGACCGAATCAGCCCCAGCATTTT	CASSYSRPNQPQHF
NA	TRBV4-2	NA	TRBJ1-2	TGTGCCAGCAGCCGTCCAGAAGTTACCGGGGACTATGGCTACACCTTC	CASSRPEVTGDYGYTF
NA	TRBV6-4	NA	TRBJ2-1	TGTGCCAGCAGCCTCTCCTCCTACAATGAGCAGTTCTTC	CASSLSSYNEQFF
TRBD1	TRBV6-5	NA	TRBJ2-6	TGTGCCAGCAGTTACTTAGGACAGGGTGGGGCCAACGTCCTGACTTTC	CASSYLGQGGANVLTF
NA	TRBV13	NA	TRBJ2-7	TGTGCCAGCAGCTCCTGGGATTCCTACGAGCAGTACTTC	CASSSWDSYEQYF
TRBD1	TRBV7-8	NA	TRBJ2-2	TGTGCCAGCAGCTTAGTTGGGGACAGGGGGTCGGTCGGGGAGCTGTTTTTT	CASSLVGDRGSVGELFF
TRBD2	TRBV9	NA	TRBJ2-2	TGTGCCAGCAGCCCCCGGAAAGGGAGGGACACCGGGGAGCTGTTTTTT	CASSPRKGRDTGELFF
NA	TRBV5-1	NA	TRBJ2-5	TGCGCCAGCGGCCCGGGACTCGCAGACCAAGAGACCCAGTACTTC	CASGPGLADQETQYF
TRBD1	TRBV6-5	NA	TRBJ1-2	TGTGCCAGCGTACAGGGGGGCGAAAACTATGGCTACACCTTC	CASVQGGENYGYTF
TRBD1	TRBV20-1	NA	TRBJ2-7	TGCAGTGCACGGGAACAGGGACAGCAACCCTTC	CSAREQGQQPF
TRBD1	TRBV5-4	NA	TRBJ1-1	TGTGCCAGCAGCTTGCTCGAACCCGTGGGGACAGGGGGCGAAGCTTTCTTT	CASSLLEPVGTGGEAFF
TRBD2	TRBV5-4	NA	TRBJ2-5	TGTGCCAGCAGCTACCAGGGAGCGGGGGAGACCCAGTACTTC	CASSYQGAGETQYF